This passage covers 17 T cell receptor beta chains from one sample sequenced in a study of long-term antiretroviral therapy in people with HIV. Version v3.0 of the immunoSEQ assay was performed at survey level. Assay used: immunoSEQ multiplex PCR; TCRdb lists only in-frame clones, some missing. The sample includes about 15,000 clones, around 83% of them seen just once. The specimen comprised unsorted PBMCs, sampled just before starting antiretroviral therapy. Every receptor here comes from a man in his forties with HIV.

The chain recombines TRBV6-5 with TRBJ1-2; 12 bases agree with TRBD1. V dropped 0 bases and J dropped 5; count of bases not matched to a gene: 4. Germline loops: CDR1 MNHEY, CDR2 SVGAGI. This CDR3 region has 16 residues. CDR3 in DNA: TGTGCCAGCAGTTACTCGCTGGGACAGGGGGCTTATGGCTACACCTTC. Translation: CASSYSLGQGAYGYTF.

CDR3 DNA: TGCGCCAGCAGCTTAAGGGGTCAAGAGACCCAGTACTTC. It encodes CASSLRGQETQYF. V is TRBV5-1 and J is TRBJ2-5, with a possible D match to TRBD1 (5 bases). The V end lost 2 bases, the J end lost 2 bases, and 7 bases lay between the germline ends. CDR1 is SGHRS and CDR2 is YFSETQ in the germline V gene. The CDR3 spans 13 residues.

This clone was counted only a few times. The chain combines TRBV6-1 with TRBJ1-2, with 8 bases identical to TRBD1. Germline trimming cut 3 bases from V and 7 bases from J; bases unmatched to any gene: 4. The CDR3 is 13 residues long. Per germline, CDR1 MNHNS and CDR2 SASEGT. This chain's CDR3 is CASSDRGLGGYTF. The CDR3 nucleotides read TGTGCCAGCAGTGACAGGGGGCTTGGTGGCTACACCTTC.

The J gene is TRBJ1-6, the V gene TRBV2, with 9 bases matching TRBD1. The germline V gene encodes CDR1 SNHLY and CDR2 FYNNEI. The CDR3 is 14 residues long. Trimming cost V 10 bases and J 7 bases; bases outside gene matches: 8. CDR3 in DNA: TGTGCCATCACGATCGGGACAGGGAATTCACCCCTCCACTTT. Amino acid sequence: CAITIGTGNSPLHF.

The chain recombines TRBV30 with TRBJ1-2, with 7 bases matching TRBD1. The CDR3 has 14 residues. The germline V gene has CDR1 GTSNPN and CDR2 SVGIG (reference sequence). Trimming took 2 bases from V and 8 from J; bases not matched to a gene: 11. CDR3 residues: CAWSPPGQWTGYTF. The CDR3 DNA sequence: TGTGCCTGGAGTCCACCGGGACAGTGGACAGGCTACACCTTC.

The chain recombines TRBV6-5 with TRBJ1-6; a weak D match, TRBD1 (6 bases). CDR1 and CDR2 (germline): MNHEY, SVGAGI. V gave up 2 bases and J gave up 9 bases, with 8 bases separating them. This CDR3 comprises 13 residues. CDR3 DNA sequence: TGTGCCAGCAGTTACGAGGGGGGTTCACCCCTCCACTTT. It is translated as CASSYEGGSPLHF.

This clone is deemed large (0.1 to 1%). V usage is TRBV7-3 and J usage is TRBJ2-1; 9 bases map to TRBD1. V was clipped by 4 bases and J by 5 bases; unmatched bases: 6. Germline V gene data show CDR1 as SGHTA and CDR2 as FQGTGA. The CDR3 length is 15 residues. CDR3 DNA: TGTGCCAGCAGCTCTATAGGACAGGGGCACAATGAGCAGTTCTTC. Amino acid sequence: CASSSIGQGHNEQFF.

The chain has TRBV4-2 and TRBJ2-2; 7 bases agree with TRBD2. The CDR3 runs 16 residues. V lost 7 bases and J lost 1; bases outside the gene matches: 9. Germline V CDR1 and CDR2: LGHNA, YNFKEQ. CDR3 sequence (DNA): TGTGCCAGCACACCCGCCGGGACTAAGAACACCGGGGAGCTGTTTTTT. Translated: CASTPAGTKNTGELFF.

The chain is built from TRBV4-2 and TRBJ1-5; perhaps TRBD1 as D (5 bases). Trimming stripped 5 bases from V and 0 bases from J, with 11 bases between. This CDR3 is built from 15 residues. From germline, CDR1 is LGHNA and CDR2 YNFKEQ. The CDR3 sequence: CASSVDTFSNQPQHF. In DNA, the CDR3 is TGTGCCAGCAGCGTGGACACCTTTAGCAATCAGCCCCAGCATTTT.

V gene TRBV6-5 combines with J gene TRBJ1-4; 7 nucleotides align to TRBD1. The ends lost 6 bases at V and 6 bases at J; junction bases unmatched: 10. Germline lookup yields CDR1 MNHEY and CDR2 SVGAGI. The CDR3 loop spans 15 amino acids. As DNA, the CDR3 is TGTGCCAGCAGCAAAAAAGGGGGCGGTGATGAAAAACTGTTTTTT. As protein: CASSKKGGGDEKLFF.

The chain joins TRBV13 to TRBJ2-7; 9 bases fit TRBD1. Germline V CDR1 and CDR2: PRHDT, FYEKMQ (reference sequence). Losses at the gene ends were 4 bases for V and 7 bases for J; bases not matched to a gene: 14. This CDR3 has 16 residues. Here the CDR3 DNA reads TGTGCCAGCAGCTCAGTCGACGGGGACAGGGAAATTGAGCAGTACTTC. Protein product: CASSSVDGDREIEQYF.

The chain uses TRBV15 and TRBJ2-7; no clear D gene. This CDR3 region has 16 residues. Germline V CDR1 and CDR2: LNHNV, YYDKDF (reference sequence). V was trimmed by 0 bases and J by 0 bases, leaving 12 bases between them. CDR3 in DNA: TGTGCCACCAGCAGAGATCGGGCGTCAGCCTCCTACGAGCAGTACTTC. It is translated as CATSRDRASASYEQYF.

This clone was found a few times. V and J are TRBV5-1 and TRBJ2-5, with D possibly matching TRBD1 (6 bases). V lost 5 bases and J 4 bases, leaving 15 bases between the germline ends. CDR3 length equals 14 residues. The germline V gene has CDR1 SGHRS and CDR2 YFSETQ. CDR3 protein: CASSGQGLSETQYF. For the CDR3, the DNA is TGCGCCAGCAGTGGCCAGGGGTTGTCAGAGACCCAGTACTTC.

The rearrangement uses TRBV30 and TRBJ1-2; D is unclear. V was cut by 3 bases and J by 4 bases, with 12 bases left in between. The germline V gene has CDR1 GTSNPN and CDR2 SVGIG (reference sequence). The CDR3 runs 13 residues. CDR3 sequence: CAWRGRPSYGYTF. CDR3 bases: TGTGCCTGGAGGGGCCGGCCCAGCTATGGCTACACCTTC. The full variable domain, with the rest looked up from reference TRBV30 and TRBJ1-2, is SQTIHQWPATLVQPVGSPLSLECTVEGTSNPNLYWYRQAAGRGLQLLFYSVGIGQISSEVPQNLSASRPQDRQFILSSKKLLLSDSGFYLCAWRGRPSYGYTFGSGTRLTVV.

This clone was seen a single time. The chain links TRBV18 to TRBJ1-5, with D tentatively TRBD1 (5 bases). Per germline, CDR1 KGHSH and CDR2 LQKENI. Trimming pared 3 bases from V and 4 bases from J, leaving 13 bases between. There are 15 residues in the CDR3. The CDR3 reads CASSPRDGRNQPQHF. The CDR3 bases are TGTGCCAGCTCACCCCGGGACGGAAGAAATCAGCCCCAGCATTTT. The variable domain in full, with the rest retrieved from reference TRBV18 and TRBJ1-5, is NAGVMQNPRHLVRRRGQEARLRCSPMKGHSHVYWYRQLPEEGLKFMVYLQKENIIDESGMPKERFSAEFPKEGPSILRIQQVVRGDSAAYFCASSPRDGRNQPQHFGDGTRLSIL.

This clone has only one observation. The chain combines TRBV9 with TRBJ2-7; 7 bases fit TRBD1. V shed 3 bases, J shed 7 bases, and the junction held 13 bases outside the gene matches. The CDR3 length is 15 residues. The V gene's germline CDR1 is SGDLS and CDR2 YYNGEE. This CDR3 reads CASSDPRQGRGEQYF. CDR3 coding DNA: TGTGCCAGCAGCGACCCCCGACAGGGCCGTGGAGAGCAGTACTTC.

V is TRBV9 and J is TRBJ1-3; 8 bases line up with TRBD1. Germline V gene sequence: CDR1 SGDLS, CDR2 YYNGEE. CDR3 length: 16 residues. V lost 2 bases to trimming and J lost 2 bases; unmatched junction nucleotides: 6. Here the CDR3 reads CASSVRQGLAGNTIYF. DNA for the CDR3: TGTGCCAGCAGCGTCAGACAGGGGCTCGCTGGAAACACCATATATTTT. The full variable domain, completed using reference TRBV9 and TRBJ1-3, is DSGVTQTPKHLITATGQRVTLRCSPRSGDLSVYWYQQSLDQGLQFLIQYYNGEERAKGNILERFSAQQFPDLHSELNLSSLELGDSALYFCASSVRQGLAGNTIYFGEGSWLTVV.